A single count supports the clone carrying this TCR beta chain. The data were taken from a study of metastatic and nonmetastatic thyroid tumors. Germline assignment: CDR1 SGHAT and CDR2 FQNNGV. The CDR3 runs 16 residues. V dropped 4 bases and J dropped 7 bases, with 17 bases sitting between them. In the source study's methods: CDR3 differences across clinicopathological groups were used to build a distant-metastasis classifier for papillary thyroid cancer. TCRdb used MiXCR to call clones anew from the PCR reads. These V and J calls rely on TCRdb rather than the paper's analysis. The table has fewer than 40,000 clones, around 33% seen once. None of the patients had undergone any treatment ahead of thyroid surgery.

This receptor was taken from a female donor with papillary thyroid cancer or a benign thyroid nodule (not recorded which). Some clones in this sample may be carry-over from other donors' samples. The V call is TRBV11-2, the J call TRBJ1-6; D is uncertain. What was sequenced was tumor tissue. In nucleotides, the CDR3 is TGTGCCAGCAGCTACAGTCCGACGGGAGAGAATTCACCCCTCCACTTT. Residues: CASSYSPTGENSPLHF.